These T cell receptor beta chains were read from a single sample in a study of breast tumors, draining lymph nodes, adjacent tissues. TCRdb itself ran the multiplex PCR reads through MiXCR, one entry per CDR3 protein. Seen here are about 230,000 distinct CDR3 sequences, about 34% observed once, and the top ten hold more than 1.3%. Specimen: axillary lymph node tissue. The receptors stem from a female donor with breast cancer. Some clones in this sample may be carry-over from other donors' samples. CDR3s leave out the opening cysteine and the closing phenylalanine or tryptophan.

cdr3_aa: ASSLTGVQDYGYT
j_call: TRBJ1-2
v_call: TRBV7-2

cdr3_aa: ASSLEWGVAVSTDTQY
j_call: TRBJ2-3
v_call: TRBV11-2

cdr3_aa: ASSQQQGGIGNQPQH
j_call: TRBJ1-5
v_call: TRBV11-3

cdr3_aa: ASSPRTGYSNQPQH
j_call: TRBJ1-5
v_call: TRBV19

cdr3_aa: SARDQLSGENTGELF
j_call: TRBJ2-2
v_call: TRBV20-1

cdr3_aa: ASSLRDRTYEQY
j_call: TRBJ2-7
v_call: TRBV4-3

cdr3_aa: ASSLSGNTQY
j_call: TRBJ2-4
v_call: TRBV11-2

cdr3_aa: SVEEESYGYT
j_call: TRBJ1-2
v_call: TRBV29-1

cdr3_aa: ASSPFAGQGYSPLH
j_call: TRBJ1-6
v_call: TRBV11-3

cdr3_aa: SARRFRQENYGYT
j_call: TRBJ1-2
v_call: TRBV20-1

cdr3_aa: ASSLAADRGNTIY
j_call: TRBJ1-3
v_call: TRBV12-3/TRBV12-4

cdr3_aa: ASSFGGRFYNSPLH
j_call: TRBJ1-6
v_call: TRBV27

cdr3_aa: ASSLVGTGDPA
j_call: TRBJ2-3
v_call: TRBV7-9

cdr3_aa: SAPGGGRGANIQY
j_call: TRBJ2-4
v_call: TRBV20-1

cdr3_aa: ATSDYSPGHRTGNTRY
j_call: TRBJ1-3
v_call: TRBV24-1

cdr3_aa: ASSNPLAGANVLT
j_call: TRBJ2-6
v_call: TRBV27

cdr3_aa: ASSPPGREEDGYT
j_call: TRBJ1-2
v_call: TRBV18

cdr3_aa: ASSARTGIGGIQETQY
j_call: TRBJ2-5
v_call: TRBV4-1

cdr3_aa: ASSRAAGERELF
j_call: TRBJ2-2
v_call: TRBV4-3